This T cell receptor beta chain was obtained from a study of regulatory T cells in long-lasting Graves disease. Arm-PCR of CDR3 regions and iRepertoire HTBI primers were used to build TCR beta libraries. TCRdb re-called the multiplex PCR reads through MiXCR, storing one row per CDR3 protein. The sample has around 250,000 distinct CDR3 sequences, under 20% seen once. This CDR3 has 12 amino acids. The germline V and J ends were trimmed by 4 bases and 10 bases, with 10 bases remaining between them. The germline V gene has CDR1 LGHDT and CDR2 YNNKEL (reference sequence). General observations from the study: The persistent group shared around 2,600 public clonotypes, more than the approximately 970 shared by new patients.

Ten or more counts support this clonotype. What it recognizes is unknown. The time point denotes: newly diagnosed GD, antithyroid drugs for less than 3 months. PBMC-extracted RNA yielded the TCR library. These data also featured in a second study, about T cells in Graves' hyperthyroidism and ophthalmopathy. In that study: The model anticipated ophthalmopathy a median about six months pre-onset.

This receptor was taken from a woman aged 25 to 39 with Graves disease. The material sequenced was peripheral blood mononuclear cells (PBMCs), taken at new diagnosis, from a patient treated with antithyroid drugs. The chain uses TRBV3-1 and TRBJ1-4, with D unclear. The CDR3, as DNA: TGTGCCAGCAGCCCCCCTGAAGGAAAACTGTTTTTT. Its protein is CASSPPEGKLFF.